This T cell receptor (beta chain) was profiled in a study of blood T cell repertoires in COVID-19. At the level of the study: From T cells, B-cell-depleted T cells, or PBMCs came the material, which was cDNA or gDNA.

Per the original methods: By means of reference gene primer amplification, nucleated cell counts were estimated. Sequencing was performed with immunoSEQ multiplex PCR; in TCRdb, only in-frame clones are kept and a portion is missing. The V and J calls and the clone size are those of that table, but D and trimming were determined from the DNA. Here the sample spans some 68,000 clones, 89% being singletons. The V gene lost 1 base and the J gene lost 2 bases, with 11 bases spanning the gap. The length of the CDR3 is 15 residues. CDR1 is SGHRS and CDR2 is YFSETQ in the germline V gene. With regard to this clone: The identical CDR3 is also encoded by other nucleotide sequences in the sample.

The TCR comes from a man aged 50-59 years with active COVID-19. This sequence joins TRBV5-1 and TRBJ2-3; a possible D gene is TRBD1 (6 bases). The specimen sequenced was peripheral blood. The CDR3 region has the DNA TGCGCCAGCAGCTTGTCGGACAGATTCACAGATACGCAGTATTTT. Protein product: CASSLSDRFTDTQYF.